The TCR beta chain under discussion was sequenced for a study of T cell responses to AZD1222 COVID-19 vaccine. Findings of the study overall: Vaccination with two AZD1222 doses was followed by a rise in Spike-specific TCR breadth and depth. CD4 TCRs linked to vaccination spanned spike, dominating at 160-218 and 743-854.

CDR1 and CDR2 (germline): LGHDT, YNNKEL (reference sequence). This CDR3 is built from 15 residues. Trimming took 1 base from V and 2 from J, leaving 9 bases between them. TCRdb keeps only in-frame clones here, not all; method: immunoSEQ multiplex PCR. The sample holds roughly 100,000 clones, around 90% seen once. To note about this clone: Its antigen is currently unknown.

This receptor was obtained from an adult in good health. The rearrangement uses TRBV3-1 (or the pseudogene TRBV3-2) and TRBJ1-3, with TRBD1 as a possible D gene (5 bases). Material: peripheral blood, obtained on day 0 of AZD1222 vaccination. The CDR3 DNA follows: TGTGCCAGCAGCCAAGGGGGGACTGCTGGAAACACCATATATTTT. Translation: CASSQGGTAGNTIYF.